The next 7 T cell receptor beta chains were all read from a single sample in a study of cytomegalovirus exposure and HLA in healthy donors. PCR employed 60 Vbeta and 13 Jbeta primers. Clones were read by immunoSEQ multiplex PCR, and TCRdb kept only the in-frame ones, dropping some. In the table there are fewer than 150,000 clones, under 85% of which are singletons. The sequencing input was PBMCs. The origin of the receptors is a man aged 25 to 45 in good health and CMV-seronegative.

This chain uses TRBV30 with TRBJ2-7, with 9 bases that match TRBD1. Germline CDR1 is GTSNPN and CDR2 is SVGIG (reference sequence). With 2 bases clipped from V and 6 bases from J, the junction kept 8 bases outside the gene matches. The CDR3 length is 14 residues. The CDR3 here is CAWSPGQGFLEQYF. CDR3 coding DNA: TGTGCCTGGAGTCCAGGACAGGGGTTTCTCGAGCAGTACTTC.

The chain uses TRBV19 and TRBJ1-4; tentatively, D is TRBD1 (6 bases). V was trimmed by 4 bases and J by 5 bases, leaving 11 bases between them. The CDR3 extends over 14 amino acids. Germline assignment: CDR1 LNHDA and CDR2 SQIVND (reference sequence). The CDR3 here is CASSKKGENEKLFF. CDR3 DNA: TGTGCCAGTAGTAAGAAGGGGGAAAATGAAAAACTGTTTTTT.

The chain uses TRBV5-4 and TRBJ2-1; D possibly corresponds to TRBD2 (5 bases). The CDR3 is made up of 13 amino acids. Trimming took off 5 bases at V and 5 bases at J, with 11 bases between the two ends. Looked up from germline, CDR1 is SGHNT and CDR2 is YYREEE (reference sequence). The DNA of the CDR3 is TGTGCCAGCAGGTCGGGATTTAACAATGAGCAGTTCTTC. It is translated as CASRSGFNNEQFF.

DNA for the CDR3: TGTGCCAGCGGGGCAGTTTACAATGAGCAGTTCTTC. Its translation: CASGAVYNEQFF. The chain joins TRBV2 to TRBJ2-1; a weak D match, TRBD1 (5 bases). V was cut by 8 bases and J by 4 bases, with 9 bases left in between. Germline V lookup: CDR1 SNHLY, CDR2 FYNNEI. This CDR3 has 12 residues.

This clone has a single count. The rearrangement links TRBV29-1 to TRBJ2-5; 7 nucleotides match TRBD1. The last part of the DNA fits TRBJ2-7 better; the J call may be wrong. The CDR3 has 13 residues. Germline V gives CDR1 SQVTM, CDR2 ANQGSEA. CDR3 DNA: TGCAGCGTTGAAGAAATGGGACAGTACGAGCAGTACTTC. As protein: CSVEEMGQYEQYF.

V is TRBV5-1 and J is TRBJ2-2, with TRBD1 matching 7 bases. Germline CDR1 SGHRS, CDR2 YFSETQ. V shed 2 bases, J shed 8 bases, and the junction held 15 bases outside the gene matches. The CDR3 sequence is 17 residues long. CDR3 in DNA: TGCGCCAGCAGCTTCGGAACAGGGGCGGTTTCACCGGGGGAGCTGTTTTTT. This gives the protein CASSFGTGAVSPGELFF. Complete variable domain (other parts from reference TRBV5-1 and TRBJ2-2): KAGVTQTPRYLIKTRGQQVTLSCSPISGHRSVSWYQQTPGQGLQFLFEYFSETQRNKGNFPGRFSGRQFSNSRSEMNVSTLELGDSALYLCASSFGTGAVSPGELFFGEGSRLTVL.

The rearrangement joins TRBV28 to TRBJ2-5, with 10 bases fitting TRBD2. V lost 1 base and J lost 1; bases outside the gene matches: 6. CDR3 length: 17 amino acids. CDR1 is MDHEN, CDR2 SYDVKM, per germline. CDR3 region: CASSLFSSGGSQETQYF. The CDR3 DNA reads TGTGCCAGCAGTTTATTCTCTAGCGGGGGCTCCCAAGAGACCCAGTACTTC.